These 13 T cell receptor beta chains came from one sample sequenced in a study of cytomegalovirus exposure and HLA in healthy donors. Libraries were prepared by immunoSEQ multiplex PCR; TCRdb keeps only in-frame clonotypes and omits some of them. Counted here are 110,000 to 150,000 clones, roughly 93% occurring once; the ten biggest clones make up less than 2%. What was sequenced was PBMCs. Receptor source: a man in his late teens or twenties in good health and CMV-seropositive.

This clone was recorded once. J is TRBJ2-7 and V is TRBV27; 7 bases are shared with TRBD2. The CDR3 runs to 15 residues. V shed 6 bases, J shed 0 bases, and the junction held 8 bases outside the gene matches. CDR1 is MNHEY and CDR2 is SMNVEV in the germline V gene (reference sequence). The CDR3 is CASRVLAAPSYEQYF. Written as DNA, the CDR3 is TGTGCCAGCAGGGTCCTAGCGGCCCCCTCCTACGAGCAGTACTTC.

In DNA form, the CDR3 reads TGTGCCAGCAGCTCGTACCGGGACAGGGACGCCTACGAGCAGTACTTC. It is translated as CASSSYRDRDAYEQYF. V and J are TRBV5-4 and TRBJ2-7; 9 nucleotides agree with TRBD1. The CDR3 has 16 residues. V trimming: 3 bases; J trimming: 2 bases; junction bases outside the gene matches: 9. Germline V CDR1 and CDR2: SGHNT, YYREEE (reference sequence).

This chain links TRBV11-2 with TRBJ2-2; the match to TRBD1 covers 10 bases. Germline V gene data show CDR1 as SGHAT and CDR2 as FQNNGV. The junction had 2 bases not matched to a gene; V was cut back by 4 bases and J by 6 bases. The CDR3 has 14 residues. The CDR3 nucleotides are TGTGCCAGCAGCTGGGACAGGGGCGCCGGGGAGCTGTTTTTT. It specifies CASSWDRGAGELFF.

This rearrangement joins TRBV5-1 to TRBJ2-7; D gene unclear. V gave up 2 bases and J gave up 5 bases, with 14 bases separating them. From germline, CDR1 is SGHRS and CDR2 YFSETQ. The CDR3 length is 14 residues. Written as DNA, the CDR3 is TGCGCCAGCAGCTTCAACGGCGGCTCGGACGAGCAGTACTTC. This gives the protein CASSFNGGSDEQYF. The full variable domain, with the rest looked up from reference TRBV5-1 and TRBJ2-7, is KAGVTQTPRYLIKTRGQQVTLSCSPISGHRSVSWYQQTPGQGLQFLFEYFSETQRNKGNFPGRFSGRQFSNSRSEMNVSTLELGDSALYLCASSFNGGSDEQYFGPGTRLTVT.

The chain employs TRBV30 and TRBJ1-6; TRBD1 aligns across 7 bases. The CDR3 consists of 16 residues. Germline V CDR1 and CDR2: GTSNPN, SVGIG (reference sequence). Losses at the gene ends were 4 bases for V and 10 bases for J; bases not matched to a gene: 16. CDR3 sequence reads: CAWTIGGGTDGSPLHF. In DNA, the CDR3 is TGTGCCTGGACCATAGGAGGGGGGACAGATGGATCACCCCTCCACTTT.

This chain connects TRBV6-6 to TRBJ2-1, with D uncertain. The V and J ends lost 5 bases and 0 bases respectively, with 8 bases between them. The CDR3 contains 14 residues. The germline gives CDR1 MNHNY, CDR2 SVGAGI (reference sequence). In DNA form, the CDR3 reads TGTGCCAGCAGTGTAGCTAGCTCCTACAATGAGCAGTTCTTC. This sequence encodes CASSVASSYNEQFF.

CDR3 amino acids: CASSLFYSGDSQETQYF. CDR3 DNA sequence: TGTGCCAGCAGTTTGTTTTATTCAGGGGATTCTCAAGAGACCCAGTACTTC. The V call is TRBV28, the J call TRBJ2-5, with a weak D call TRBD1 (6 bases). Germline CDR1 is MDHEN and CDR2 is SYDVKM. V was pared by 3 bases and J by 2 bases, with 19 bases between. This CDR3 region has 17 residues. The whole variable domain, filled in from reference TRBV28 and TRBJ2-5, reads DVKVTQSSRYLVKRTGEKVFLECVQDMDHENMFWYRQDPGLGLRLIYFSYDVKMKEKGDIPEGYSVSREKKERFSLILESASTNQTSMYLCASSLFYSGDSQETQYFGPGTRLLVL.

This chain joins TRBV29-1 and TRBJ1-1, with 7 nucleotides matching TRBD1. The CDR3 length is 12 residues. V lost 7 bases and J lost 7; bases outside the gene matches: 9. Germline V lookup: CDR1 SQVTM, CDR2 ANQGSEA. Here the CDR3 reads CSGQQGPLEAFF. CDR3 DNA sequence: TGCAGCGGACAACAGGGGCCGCTTGAAGCTTTCTTT.

The chain combines TRBV28 with TRBJ2-7; 9 bases match TRBD2. The V segment lost 5 bases and the J segment 5 bases; nucleotides outside the gene matches: 16. CDR3 size: 17 residues. Germline lookup yields CDR1 MDHEN and CDR2 SYDVKM. The CDR3 nucleotides are TGTGCCAGCAGTCCCGGCCGGGGTAGCGGGAGCTACCACGAGCAGTACTTC. Residues: CASSPGRGSGSYHEQYF.

The V call is TRBV5-1, the J call TRBJ1-4; D gene unclear. Trimming stripped 4 bases from V and 0 bases from J, with 13 bases between. This CDR3 contains 16 residues. In germline, CDR1 is SGHRS, CDR2 YFSETQ. CDR3 loop: CASSAGSTTTNEKLFF. The CDR3 bases are TGCGCCAGCAGCGCCGGCTCGACTACAACTAATGAAAAACTGTTTTTT.

V usage is TRBV2 and J usage is TRBJ1-2, with D unresolved. Germline V gene sequence: CDR1 SNHLY, CDR2 FYNNEI. Between the trimmed V and J ends, which lost 10 bases and 3 bases, there was a span of 21 bases. This CDR3 contains 15 residues. CDR3 DNA sequence: TGTGCCACCTCCGAGGGAGGAGGGTTTGACTATGGCTACACCTTC. It codes for CATSEGGGFDYGYTF.

The chain is built from TRBV18 and TRBJ2-7; D is perhaps TRBD1 (6 bases). The CDR3 contains 13 residues. Germline V lookup: CDR1 KGHSH, CDR2 LQKENI. Trimming took off 3 bases at V and 7 bases at J, with 13 bases between the two ends. The CDR3 loop reads CASSPKDRGEQYF. CDR3 sequence (DNA): TGTGCCAGCTCACCCAAGGACAGAGGAGAGCAGTACTTC.

The chain's CDR3 is CASSLTSGVLQDEQYF. In nucleotides, the CDR3 is TGTGCCAGCAGTTTGACTAGCGGGGTCCTACAGGACGAGCAGTACTTC. This chain uses TRBV28 with TRBJ2-7, with TRBD2 matching 11 bases. The CDR3 has 16 residues. Trimming removed 3 bases from V and 5 bases from J; junction bases left unmatched: 9. Germline assignment: CDR1 MDHEN and CDR2 SYDVKM. Based on the CDR3 plus reference TRBV28 and TRBJ2-7, the full variable domain is DVKVTQSSRYLVKRTGEKVFLECVQDMDHENMFWYRQDPGLGLRLIYFSYDVKMKEKGDIPEGYSVSREKKERFSLILESASTNQTSMYLCASSLTSGVLQDEQYFGPGTRLTVT.